This TCR beta chain came from a study of blood T cell repertoires in COVID-19. The V segment lost 6 bases and the J segment 5 bases; nucleotides outside the gene matches: 4. There are 14 residues in the CDR3. Germline loops: CDR1 MNHEY, CDR2 SVGAGI. In the source study's methods: For nucleated cells, counts were estimated from reference gene primer amplification. Sequenced by immunoSEQ multiplex PCR; TCRdb stores in-frame clones only, minus some. The V and J calls and clone size come from that table; D and trimming were worked out from the DNA. The sample consists of 170,000 or so clones, around 73% of them appearing once.

The source is a woman aged 50 to 65 who had recovered from COVID-19. Material for sequencing was PBMCs or T cells enriched from blood (not recorded which). This rearrangement joins TRBV6-5 to TRBJ2-3, with TRBD2 matching over 11 bases. Written as DNA, the CDR3 is TGTGCCAGCAGGATAGCGGGAGGGCTAGATACGCAGTATTTT. This encodes CASRIAGGLDTQYF.